This record concerns one T cell receptor (beta chain) sequence. Antigen unknown. The V and J ends lost 0 bases and 0 bases, in that order; junction bases with no gene match: 7. The CDR3 has 18 amino acids. Germline CDR1 is SGDLS and CDR2 is YYNGEE. This specimen belongs to a study of cytomegalovirus exposure and HLA in healthy donors. General study results and limits: Analyses of presence/absence relied on an assumption of roughly uniform sequencing depth across donors.

PCR used 60 Vbeta primers and 13 Jbeta primers. How the authors handled the data: As a later analysis found, there were approximately 80 million unique TCR beta chains, of which roughly 11 million were shared. The protocol was immunoSEQ multiplex PCR, while the TCRdb copy is restricted to in-frame clones and leaves out a portion. V, J and clone size derive from that table, while D and trimming were established from the DNA sequence. The data hold 250,000 to 350,000 clones, with 80% observed a single time. This chain connects TRBV9 to TRBJ2-3; 10 bases agree with TRBD2. Sequencing was done on a sample of PBMCs. The TCR originated in a girl aged 2-10 years in good health and CMV-seronegative. In DNA, the CDR3 is TGTGCCAGCAGCGTAGATAGCGGGGGGATCGCTAGCACAGATACGCAGTATTTT. This gives the protein CASSVDSGGIASTDTQYF.